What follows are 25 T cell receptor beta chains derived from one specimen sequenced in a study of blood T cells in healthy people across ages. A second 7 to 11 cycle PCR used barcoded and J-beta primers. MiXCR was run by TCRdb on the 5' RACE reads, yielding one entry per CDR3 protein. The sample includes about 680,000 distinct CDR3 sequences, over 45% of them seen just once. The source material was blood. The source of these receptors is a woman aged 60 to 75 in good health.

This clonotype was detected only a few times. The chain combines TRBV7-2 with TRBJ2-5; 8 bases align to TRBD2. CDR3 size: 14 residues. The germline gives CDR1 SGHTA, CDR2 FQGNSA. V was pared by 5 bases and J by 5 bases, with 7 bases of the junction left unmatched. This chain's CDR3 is CASSPRTSRETQYF. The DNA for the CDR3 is TGTGCCAGCAGCCCCAGGACTAGCCGGGAGACCCAGTACTTC.

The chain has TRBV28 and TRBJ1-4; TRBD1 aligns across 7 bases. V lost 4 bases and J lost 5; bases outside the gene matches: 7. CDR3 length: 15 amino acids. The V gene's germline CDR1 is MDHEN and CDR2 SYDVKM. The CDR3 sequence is CASSCIGTENEKLFF. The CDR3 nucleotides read TGTGCCAGCAGTTGTATTGGGACAGAGAATGAAAAACTGTTTTTT.

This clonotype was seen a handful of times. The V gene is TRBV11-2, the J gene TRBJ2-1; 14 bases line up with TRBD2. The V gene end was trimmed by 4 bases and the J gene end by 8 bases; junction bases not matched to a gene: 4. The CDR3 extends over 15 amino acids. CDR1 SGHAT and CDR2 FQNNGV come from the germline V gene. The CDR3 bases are TGTGCCAGCAGCTGGACTAGCGGGAGGCCCTATGAGCAGTTCTTC. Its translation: CASSWTSGRPYEQFF.

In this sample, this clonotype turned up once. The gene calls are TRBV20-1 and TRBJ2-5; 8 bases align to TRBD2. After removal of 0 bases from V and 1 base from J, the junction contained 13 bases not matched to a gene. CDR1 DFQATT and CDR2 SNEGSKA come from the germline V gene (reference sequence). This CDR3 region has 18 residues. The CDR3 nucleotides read TGCAGTGCTAGAGAATGGCCCCGGGAGGGACACCCCCAAGAGACCCAGTACTTC. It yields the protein CSAREWPREGHPQETQYF.

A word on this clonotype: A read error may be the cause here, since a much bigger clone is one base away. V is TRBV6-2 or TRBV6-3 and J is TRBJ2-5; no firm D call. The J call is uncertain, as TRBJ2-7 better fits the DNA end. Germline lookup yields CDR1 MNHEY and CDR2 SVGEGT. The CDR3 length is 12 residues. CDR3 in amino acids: CANSPMGSEQYF. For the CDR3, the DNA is TGTGCCAACAGTCCGATGGGAAGCGAGCAGTACTTC.

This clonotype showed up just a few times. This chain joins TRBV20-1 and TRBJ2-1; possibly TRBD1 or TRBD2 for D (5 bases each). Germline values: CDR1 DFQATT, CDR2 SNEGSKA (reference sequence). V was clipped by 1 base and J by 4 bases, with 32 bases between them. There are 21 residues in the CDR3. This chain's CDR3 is CSARALPPWESRGFGYNEQFF. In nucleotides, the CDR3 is TGCAGTGCTAGAGCCCTCCCCCCTTGGGAGTCGAGGGGTTTTGGATACAATGAGCAGTTCTTC.

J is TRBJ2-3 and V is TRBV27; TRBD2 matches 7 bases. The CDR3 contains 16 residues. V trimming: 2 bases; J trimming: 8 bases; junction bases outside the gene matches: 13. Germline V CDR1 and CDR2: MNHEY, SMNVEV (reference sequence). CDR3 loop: CASSLLAGAGLGTQYF. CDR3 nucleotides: TGTGCCAGCAGTTTACTGGCGGGAGCCGGGCTGGGTACGCAGTATTTT.

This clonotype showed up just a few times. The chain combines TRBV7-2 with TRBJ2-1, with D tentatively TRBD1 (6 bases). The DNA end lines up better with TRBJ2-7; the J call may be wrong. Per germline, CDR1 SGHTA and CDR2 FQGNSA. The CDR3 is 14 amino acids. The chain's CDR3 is CASNPQGPYNEQYF. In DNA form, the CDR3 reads TGTGCCAGCAACCCCCAGGGGCCTTACAATGAGCAGTACTTC.

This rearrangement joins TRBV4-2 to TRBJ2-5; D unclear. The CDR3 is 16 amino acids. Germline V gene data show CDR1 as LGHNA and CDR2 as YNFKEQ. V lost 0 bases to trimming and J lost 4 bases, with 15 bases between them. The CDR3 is CASSQEKIGPGETQYF. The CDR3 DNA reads TGTGCCAGCAGCCAAGAGAAGATAGGGCCCGGAGAGACCCAGTACTTC.

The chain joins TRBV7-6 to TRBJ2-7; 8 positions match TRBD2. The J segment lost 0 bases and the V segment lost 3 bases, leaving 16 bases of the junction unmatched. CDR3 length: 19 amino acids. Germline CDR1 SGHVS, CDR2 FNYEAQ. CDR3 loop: CASSLRGVAGSSGSYEQYF. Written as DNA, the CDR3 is TGTGCCAGCAGCTTGAGGGGAGTAGCGGGGAGTTCCGGCTCCTACGAGCAGTACTTC.

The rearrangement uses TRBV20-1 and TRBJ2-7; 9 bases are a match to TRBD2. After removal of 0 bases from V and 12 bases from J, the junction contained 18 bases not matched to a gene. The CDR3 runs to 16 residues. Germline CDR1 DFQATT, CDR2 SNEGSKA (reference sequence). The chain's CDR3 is CSARDSGGRAGETLYF. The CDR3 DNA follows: TGCAGTGCTAGAGATTCAGGCGGGAGGGCCGGTGAGACCCTGTACTTC.

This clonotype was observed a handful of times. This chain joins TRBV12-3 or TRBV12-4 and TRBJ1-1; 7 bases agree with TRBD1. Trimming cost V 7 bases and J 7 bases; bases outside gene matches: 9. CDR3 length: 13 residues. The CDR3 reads CASKLTGACEAFF. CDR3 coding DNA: TGTGCCAGCAAGCTTACAGGGGCTTGTGAAGCTTTCTTT.

The CDR3 DNA reads TGTGCCAGCACCAATAGCTGGACTAGCGGAGATACGCAGTATTTT. It translates to CASTNSWTSGDTQYF. This chain uses TRBV6-5 with TRBJ2-3; 10 nucleotides line up with TRBD2. This CDR3 is built from 15 residues. CDR1 MNHEY and CDR2 SVGAGI come from the germline V gene. Trimming cost V 7 bases and J 5 bases; bases outside gene matches: 9.

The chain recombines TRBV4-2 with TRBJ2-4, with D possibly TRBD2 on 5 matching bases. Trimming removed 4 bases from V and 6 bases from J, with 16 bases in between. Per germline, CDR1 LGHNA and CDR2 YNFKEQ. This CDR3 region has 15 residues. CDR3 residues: CASSRLASGLNIQYF. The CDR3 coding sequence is TGTGCCAGCAGCCGACTGGCAAGCGGTTTAAACATTCAGTACTTC.

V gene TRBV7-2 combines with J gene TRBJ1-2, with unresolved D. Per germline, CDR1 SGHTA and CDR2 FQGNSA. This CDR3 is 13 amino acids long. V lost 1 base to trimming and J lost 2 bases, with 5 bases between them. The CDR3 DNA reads TGTGCCAGCAGCTTAGAAGTGAACTATGGCTACACCTTC. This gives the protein CASSLEVNYGYTF.

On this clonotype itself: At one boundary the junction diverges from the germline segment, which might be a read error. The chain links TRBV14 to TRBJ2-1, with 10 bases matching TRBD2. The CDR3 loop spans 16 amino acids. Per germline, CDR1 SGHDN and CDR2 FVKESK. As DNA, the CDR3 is TGTGCCAGCAGCCAAGTAGCGGGAGGATCCTACGATGAGCAGTTCTTC. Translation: CASSQVAGGSYDEQFF.

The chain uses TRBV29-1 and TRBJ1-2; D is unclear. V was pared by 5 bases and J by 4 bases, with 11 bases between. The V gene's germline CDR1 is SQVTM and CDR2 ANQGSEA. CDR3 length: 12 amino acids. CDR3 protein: CSVSSAGYGYTF. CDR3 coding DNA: TGCAGCGTTTCCAGCGCCGGCTATGGCTACACCTTC.

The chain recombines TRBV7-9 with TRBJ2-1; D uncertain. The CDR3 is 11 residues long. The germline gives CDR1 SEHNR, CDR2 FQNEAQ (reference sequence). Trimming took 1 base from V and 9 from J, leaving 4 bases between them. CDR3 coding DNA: TGTGCCAGCAGCTTAGTCGCTGAGCAGTTCTTC. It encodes CASSLVAEQFF.

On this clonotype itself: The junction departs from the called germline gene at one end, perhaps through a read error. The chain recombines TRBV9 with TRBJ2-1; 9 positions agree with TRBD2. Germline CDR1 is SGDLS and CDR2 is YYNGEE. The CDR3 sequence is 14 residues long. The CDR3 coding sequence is TGTGCCAGTAGCGGCGCCGGGACTAGCCTAGATCAGTTCTTC. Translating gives CASSGAGTSLDQFF.

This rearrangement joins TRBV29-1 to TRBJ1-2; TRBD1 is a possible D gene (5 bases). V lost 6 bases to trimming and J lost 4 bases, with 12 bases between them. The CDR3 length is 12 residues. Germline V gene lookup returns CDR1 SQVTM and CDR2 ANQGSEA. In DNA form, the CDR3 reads TGCAGCGTCAGAGAAGACAGCTATGGCTACACCTTC. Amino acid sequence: CSVREDSYGYTF.

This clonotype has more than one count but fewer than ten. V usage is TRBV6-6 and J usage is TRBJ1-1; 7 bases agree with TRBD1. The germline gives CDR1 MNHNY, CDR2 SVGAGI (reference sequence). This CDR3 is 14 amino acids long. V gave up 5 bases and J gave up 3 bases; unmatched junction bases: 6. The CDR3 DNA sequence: TGTGCCAGCAGTAATCGACAGGGTCACACTGAAGCTTTCTTT. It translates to CASSNRQGHTEAFF.

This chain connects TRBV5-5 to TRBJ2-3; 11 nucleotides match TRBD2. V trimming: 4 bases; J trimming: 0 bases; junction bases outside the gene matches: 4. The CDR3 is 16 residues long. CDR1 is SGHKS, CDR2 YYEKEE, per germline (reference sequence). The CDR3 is CASSKGLAESTDTQYF. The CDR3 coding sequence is TGTGCCAGCAGCAAGGGACTAGCGGAGAGCACAGATACGCAGTATTTT. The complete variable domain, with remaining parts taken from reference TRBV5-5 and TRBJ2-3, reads DAGVTQSPTHLIKTRGQQVTLRCSPISGHKSVSWYQQVLGQGPQFIFQYYEKEERGRGNFPDRFSARQFPNYSSELNVNALLLGDSALYLCASSKGLAESTDTQYFGPGTRLTVL.

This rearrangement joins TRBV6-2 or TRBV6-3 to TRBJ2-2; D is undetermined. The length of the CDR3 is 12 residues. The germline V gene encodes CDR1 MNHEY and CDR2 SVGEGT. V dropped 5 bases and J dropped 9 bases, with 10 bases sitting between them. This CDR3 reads CASSASGRELFF. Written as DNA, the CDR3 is TGTGCCAGCAGTGCCTCGGGCAGGGAGCTGTTTTTT.

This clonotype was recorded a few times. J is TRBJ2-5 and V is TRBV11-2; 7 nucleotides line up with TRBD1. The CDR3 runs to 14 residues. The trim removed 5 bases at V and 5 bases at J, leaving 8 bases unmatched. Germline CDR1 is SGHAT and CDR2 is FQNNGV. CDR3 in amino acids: CASSRHRGRETQYF. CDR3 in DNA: TGTGCCAGCAGCCGCCACAGGGGACGGGAGACCCAGTACTTC.

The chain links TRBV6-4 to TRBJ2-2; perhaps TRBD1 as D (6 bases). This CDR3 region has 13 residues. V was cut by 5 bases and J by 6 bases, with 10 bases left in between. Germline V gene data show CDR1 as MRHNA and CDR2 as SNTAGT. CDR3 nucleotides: TGTGCCAGCAGTAGGACAGACGCCGGGGAGCTGTTTTTT. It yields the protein CASSRTDAGELFF.